The clone carrying this T cell receptor (beta chain) has a handful of counts. The CDR3 extends over 15 amino acids. Germline loops: CDR1 ENHRY, CDR2 SYGVKD. J gave up 7 bases and V 10 bases, and 16 bases lay outside the gene matches. Each CDR3 protein is one row after TCRdb ran MiXCR on the RT-PCR reads. The table records around 700,000 distinct CDR3 sequences, approximately 15% of them present only once. Sequencing was performed on memory CD4+ T cells from blood. This clonotype was obtained from a female donor in good health, serving as a healthy control. This chain uses TRBV10-3 with TRBJ1-5, with 7 bases lining up with TRBD1. This CDR3 is CAKGRTTDRAQPQHF. The CDR3 bases are TGTGCCAAAGGACGTACTACTGACAGGGCCCAGCCCCAGCATTTT.